These 27 T cell receptor beta chains originate from one sample sequenced in a study of blood T cell repertoires in COVID-19. The method was immunoSEQ multiplex PCR; TCRdb's version includes in-frame clones alone and lacks a portion of them. The sample carries about 220,000 clones, around four fifths recorded once. The specimen sequenced was peripheral blood. All receptors come from a woman in her 70s with acute or convalescent COVID-19.

The genes are TRBV10-3 and TRBJ1-3, with D possibly being TRBD1 (6 bases). V was pared by 7 bases and J by 0 bases, with 10 bases between. Germline V gene lookup returns CDR1 ENHRY and CDR2 SYGVKD. The CDR3 has 14 amino acids. CDR3 sequence: CAIMKDSSGNTIYF. CDR3 bases: TGTGCCATCATGAAGGACAGCTCTGGAAACACCATATATTTT.

This chain joins TRBV7-2 and TRBJ1-2; 11 nucleotides line up with TRBD1. The CDR3 is 13 amino acids. Germline V CDR1 and CDR2: SGHTA, FQGNSA. The V gene end was trimmed by 5 bases and the J gene end by 7 bases; junction bases not matched to a gene: 3. The CDR3 coding sequence is TGTGCCAGCAGCGGACAGGGGGCTATTGGCTACACCTTC. It codes for CASSGQGAIGYTF. The full variable domain, completed using reference TRBV7-2 and TRBJ1-2, is GAGVSQSPSNKVTEKGKDVELRCDPISGHTALYWYRQSLGQGLEFLIYFQGNSAPDKSGLPSDRFSAERTGGSVSTLTIQRTQQEDSAVYLCASSGQGAIGYTFGSGTRLTVV.

V usage is TRBV4-2 and J usage is TRBJ1-1; D gene unclear. Germline CDR1 is LGHNA and CDR2 is YNFKEQ. The CDR3 has 14 residues. Trimming took 4 bases from V and 1 from J, leaving 10 bases between them. This chain's CDR3 is CASSPSPGNTEAFF. CDR3 DNA: TGTGCCAGCAGCCCTTCGCCGGGGAACACTGAAGCTTTCTTT.

The CDR3 bases are TGCGCCAGCAGCGGCGGACAGGGCATGAACACTGAAGCTTTCTTT. Translating it yields CASSGGQGMNTEAFF. The rearrangement joins TRBV5-1 to TRBJ1-1, with 8 nucleotides matching TRBD1. V dropped 4 bases and J dropped 0; count of bases not matched to a gene: 5. The germline CDR1 and CDR2 sequences are SGHRS and YFSETQ. The CDR3 contains 15 residues.

The chain uses TRBV7-2 and TRBJ2-7; 9 bases match TRBD1. Trimming cost V 1 base and J 2 bases; bases outside gene matches: 0. Germline V lookup: CDR1 SGHTA, CDR2 FQGNSA. The CDR3 runs to 14 residues. CDR3 residues: CASSLGTGAYEQYF. The CDR3 DNA is TGTGCCAGCAGCTTAGGGACAGGGGCCTACGAGCAGTACTTC. The whole variable domain, filled in from reference TRBV7-2 and TRBJ2-7, reads GAGVSQSPSNKVTEKGKDVELRCDPISGHTALYWYRQSLGQGLEFLIYFQGNSAPDKSGLPSDRFSAERTGGSVSTLTIQRTQQEDSAVYLCASSLGTGAYEQYFGPGTRLTVT.

The sample holds a few counts of this clone. The rearrangement links TRBV7-2 to TRBJ1-6; a weak D match, TRBD1 (6 bases). Trimming took off 3 bases at V and 9 bases at J, with 9 bases between the two ends. CDR3 size: 13 residues. CDR1 is SGHTA and CDR2 is FQGNSA in the germline V gene. This CDR3 is CASSFLGGSPLHF. Here the CDR3 DNA reads TGTGCCAGCAGCTTCTTAGGGGGTTCACCCCTCCACTTT.

The chain uses TRBV30 and TRBJ1-2; D not resolved. The V end was cut by 4 bases, the J end by 6 bases, with 9 bases between. This CDR3 spans 11 amino acids. CDR1 GTSNPN and CDR2 SVGIG come from the germline V gene (reference sequence). The CDR3 DNA sequence: TGTGCCTGGAATATCGGTCATGGCTACACCTTC. This encodes CAWNIGHGYTF.

V is TRBV7-2 and J is TRBJ1-3; D uncertain. This CDR3 has 15 residues. V was pared by 5 bases and J by 0 bases, with 11 bases between. In germline, CDR1 is SGHTA, CDR2 FQGNSA. CDR3: CASSIDTASGNTIYF. For the CDR3, the DNA is TGTGCCAGCAGCATCGACACAGCCTCTGGAAACACCATATATTTT.

The rearrangement links TRBV11-1 to TRBJ2-5; D possibly corresponds to TRBD2 (6 bases). There are 16 residues in the CDR3. From germline, CDR1 is SGHAT and CDR2 FQDESV (reference sequence). V lost 3 bases, J lost 1 base, and 15 bases lay in between. The CDR3 protein is CASSFRRSGVQETQYF. The CDR3 nucleotides read TGTGCCAGCAGCTTCCGTCGTTCGGGGGTCCAAGAGACCCAGTACTTC.

V usage is TRBV3-1 (or the pseudogene TRBV3-2) and J usage is TRBJ2-7; a possible D gene is TRBD1 (6 bases). CDR1 and CDR2 (germline): LGHDT, YNNKEL (reference sequence). The CDR3 length is 15 residues. V was pared by 1 base and J by 0 bases, with 10 bases between. CDR3 amino acids: CASSQVPGDSYEQYF. CDR3 bases: TGTGCCAGCAGCCAAGTTCCAGGGGACTCCTACGAGCAGTACTTC.

The chain uses TRBV7-2 and TRBJ2-1; D remains unclear. Trimming removed 5 bases at V and 3 bases at J, with 5 bases between. The CDR3 totals 12 residues. Germline-derived CDR1 and CDR2 are SGHTA and FQGNSA. The CDR3 nucleotides are TGTGCCAGCAGCCGTAACTACAATGAGCAGTTCTTC. It translates to CASSRNYNEQFF.

This clone was found once. The CDR3 nucleotides read TGTGCCAGCAGCCAAGACACCTTCAATCAGCCCCAGCATTTT. As protein: CASSQDTFNQPQHF. The chain uses TRBV6-6 and TRBJ1-5; D call uncertain. The V and J ends lost 6 bases and 3 bases respectively, with 12 bases between them. The germline gives CDR1 MNHNY, CDR2 SVGAGI (reference sequence). The CDR3 extends over 14 amino acids.

The CDR3 sequence is CASSFAGANEKLFF. As DNA, the CDR3 is TGTGCCAGCAGCTTCGCGGGGGCGAATGAAAAACTGTTTTTT. The chain links TRBV7-2 to TRBJ1-4; tentative D call: TRBD1 (6 bases). Between the trimmed V and J ends, which lost 3 bases and 5 bases, there was a span of 10 bases. The CDR3 runs 14 residues. The germline V gene encodes CDR1 SGHTA and CDR2 FQGNSA.

This chain connects TRBV28 to TRBJ1-5; the match to TRBD1 covers 7 bases. J was trimmed by 4 bases and V by 7 bases; bases with no gene match: 10. This CDR3 region has 15 residues. CDR1 is MDHEN and CDR2 is SYDVKM in the germline V gene. The CDR3 region has the DNA TGTGCCAGCAACTCGGGGACAGTAGGGAATCAGCCCCAGCATTTT. This codes for CASNSGTVGNQPQHF. Complete variable domain (other parts from reference TRBV28 and TRBJ1-5): DVKVTQSSRYLVKRTGEKVFLECVQDMDHENMFWYRQDPGLGLRLIYFSYDVKMKEKGDIPEGYSVSREKKERFSLILESASTNQTSMYLCASNSGTVGNQPQHFGDGTRLSIL.

The CDR3 DNA reads as TGTGCCAGCAGTGACAGGGGCTATAATTCACCCCTCCACTTT. As protein: CASSDRGYNSPLHF. The chain employs TRBV2 and TRBJ1-6; D is possibly TRBD1 (6 bases). The V end lost 3 bases, the J end lost 3 bases, and 6 bases lay between the germline ends. The length of the CDR3 is 14 residues. Germline V gene sequence: CDR1 SNHLY, CDR2 FYNNEI.

The chain is built from TRBV4-2 and TRBJ1-2; unclear D gene. The germline V and J ends were trimmed by 0 bases and 8 bases, with 7 bases remaining between them. The CDR3 contains 12 residues. Germline V gene sequence: CDR1 LGHNA, CDR2 YNFKEQ. In nucleotides, the CDR3 is TGTGCCAGCAGCCAAGACATGCGGGGCTACACCTTC. Encoded protein: CASSQDMRGYTF.

The V and J genes are TRBV5-4 and TRBJ1-6; D is perhaps TRBD1 (5 bases). V gave up 0 bases and J gave up 6 bases, with 16 bases separating them. This CDR3 is 17 amino acids long. Per the germline V gene, CDR1 is SGHNT and CDR2 is YYREEE (reference sequence). The CDR3 DNA reads as TGTGCCAGCAGCTTGGCCGGGGGAACAATCCCTAATTCACCCCTCCACTTT. This gives the protein CASSLAGGTIPNSPLHF.

The DNA for the CDR3 is TGTGCCAGCAGTGAAGGGCCGGGAGACACCGGCTACACCTTC. Translating it yields CASSEGPGDTGYTF. J is TRBJ1-2 and V is TRBV6-1; D remains unclear. This CDR3 comprises 14 residues. V lost 1 base and J lost 8, with 14 bases in between. Looked up from germline, CDR1 is MNHNS and CDR2 is SASEGT.

J is TRBJ1-5 and V is TRBV5-1; D might be TRBD1 (5 bases). The CDR3 has 15 amino acids. V lost 0 bases to trimming and J lost 5 bases, with 12 bases between them. CDR1 is SGHRS and CDR2 is YFSETQ in the germline V gene. The CDR3 DNA reads TGCGCCAGCAGCTTGGACTTTCAGGGTCATCAGCCCCAGCATTTT. Translating it yields CASSLDFQGHQPQHF.

This chain connects TRBV2 to TRBJ1-1; D unclear. Germline CDR1 and CDR2: SNHLY and FYNNEI. CDR3 length equals 14 residues. V was clipped by 8 bases and J by 0 bases, with 13 bases between them. For the CDR3, the DNA is TGTGCCAGCGATCTAAACAGCCTGAACACTGAAGCTTTCTTT. It encodes CASDLNSLNTEAFF.

The chain employs TRBV2 and TRBJ1-2, with D tentatively TRBD1 (5 bases). The CDR3 has 11 residues. V was clipped by 3 bases and J by 6 bases, with 5 bases between them. Per the germline V gene, CDR1 is SNHLY and CDR2 is FYNNEI. CDR3 in DNA: TGTGCCAGCAGTGACAGGGATGGCTACACCTTC. Translating it yields CASSDRDGYTF.

The V call is TRBV7-2, the J call TRBJ2-3, with no clear D. This CDR3 contains 15 residues. Germline V gene lookup returns CDR1 SGHTA and CDR2 FQGNSA. The germline V and J ends were trimmed by 2 bases and 0 bases, with 9 bases remaining between them. The CDR3 here is CASSLLLSSTDTQYF. CDR3 in DNA: TGTGCCAGCAGCTTATTACTTTCTAGCACAGATACGCAGTATTTT.

The rearrangement links TRBV9 to TRBJ2-6; D unresolved. The germline V and J ends were trimmed by 4 bases and 0 bases, with 8 bases remaining between them. Germline CDR1 reads SGDLS; CDR2 reads YYNGEE. This CDR3 is built from 15 residues. The DNA of the CDR3 is TGTGCCAGCAGCCAGATGAACTCTGGGGCCAACGTCCTGACTTTC. Protein sequence: CASSQMNSGANVLTF.

Comments on this clone: Other DNA sequences in the sample encode the same CDR3. The CDR3 sequence: CASSYSRSNQPQHF. The CDR3 bases are TGTGCCAGCAGTTACTCGAGGTCCAATCAGCCCCAGCATTTT. This chain joins TRBV6-5 and TRBJ1-5; D is uncertain. V was cut by 0 bases and J by 3 bases, with 6 bases left in between. The CDR3 is made up of 14 amino acids. The germline CDR1 and CDR2 sequences are MNHEY and SVGAGI.

The V call is TRBV5-4, the J call TRBJ1-4; a weak D match, TRBD1 (6 bases). Germline V lookup: CDR1 SGHNT, CDR2 YYREEE (reference sequence). With 5 bases removed from V and 10 bases from J, the gap between germline ends came to 21 bases. CDR3 size: 15 residues. The CDR3 DNA sequence: TGTGCCAGCAGAAGAGAGGGGGAAGTTCGGGGAAAACTGTTTTTT. The encoded protein is CASRREGEVRGKLFF.

The chain combines TRBV7-2 with TRBJ2-7; unclear D gene. V shed 4 bases and J shed 4 bases, with 11 bases lying between them. CDR3 length equals 13 residues. Per the germline V gene, CDR1 is SGHTA and CDR2 is FQGNSA. CDR3 residues: CASSSATLYEQYF. The CDR3 DNA sequence: TGTGCCAGCAGCTCAGCCACATTGTACGAGCAGTACTTC.

This clone was detected once. This chain uses TRBV11-2 with TRBJ1-2; a possible D gene is TRBD1 (5 bases). There are 13 residues in the CDR3. Germline CDR1 and CDR2: SGHAT and FQNNGV. The V end was cut by 6 bases, the J end by 6 bases, with 14 bases between. DNA of the CDR3: TGTGCCAGCAGGGGGCAGGGTGGGCATGGCTACACCTTC. Its translation is CASRGQGGHGYTF.